These 9 T cell receptor beta chains came from one sample sequenced in a study of T cells after yellow fever vaccination. MiXCR, applied by TCRdb to the 5' RACE reads, yields one record per CDR3 protein. The sample yields some 320,000 distinct CDR3 sequences, roughly 4.3% seen once. The sample was PBMCs, taken 5 days after the yellow fever booster vaccination. All receptors derive from a man aged 18 to 29 who received the YFV17D yellow fever vaccine.

This clonotype was detected ten times or more. The genes are TRBV30 and TRBJ2-2, with a weak D call TRBD1 (6 bases). This CDR3 spans 14 amino acids. Germline CDR1 reads GTSNPN; CDR2 reads SVGIG (reference sequence). Trimming shortened V by 2 bases and J by 4 bases, and 11 bases separated the two germline ends. The CDR3 region has the DNA TGTGCCTGGAGTCCTACCAGGGGCACCGGGGAGCTGTTTTTT. Protein product: CAWSPTRGTGELFF. Based on the CDR3 plus reference TRBV30 and TRBJ2-2, the full variable domain is SQTIHQWPATLVQPVGSPLSLECTVEGTSNPNLYWYRQAAGRGLQLLFYSVGIGQISSEVPQNLSASRPQDRQFILSSKKLLLSDSGFYLCAWSPTRGTGELFFGEGSRLTVL.

A single count supports this clonotype. Relative to the germline gene, one junction end is altered; a read error may explain this. The chain recombines TRBV6-1 with TRBJ2-3; D not certain. Germline V lookup: CDR1 MNHNS, CDR2 SASEGT. The CDR3 covers 13 residues. The CDR3 reads CAISITGMDRQYF. The CDR3 coding sequence is TGTGCCATCAGTATTACTGGGATGGATAGGCAGTATTTT.

This clonotype occurred many times. The genes are TRBV9 and TRBJ2-3; D may be TRBD2 (5 bases). The germline CDR1 and CDR2 sequences are SGDLS and YYNGEE. Trimming took off 10 bases at V and 2 bases at J, with 8 bases between the two ends. CDR3 length: 11 residues. In DNA, the CDR3 is TGTGCCTCCGGACTCACAGATACGCAGTATTTT. Translated: CASGLTDTQYF.

V and J are TRBV12-3 or TRBV12-4 and TRBJ2-5, with 13 bases identical to TRBD2. The CDR3 spans 15 residues. The ends lost 7 bases at V and 5 bases at J; junction bases unmatched: 7. CDR3 nucleotides: TGTGCCAGCAAACCCCCGGGACTAGCGGGGGAGACCCAGTACTTC. This gives the protein CASKPPGLAGETQYF.

This clonotype came up many times. The rearrangement joins TRBV5-1 to TRBJ2-7; tentative D call: TRBD1 (6 bases). Germline CDR1 SGHRS, CDR2 YFSETQ. This CDR3 has 14 amino acids. Trimming took 0 bases from V and 6 from J, leaving 13 bases between them. This CDR3 reads CASSLAVTGSEQYF. For the CDR3, the DNA is TGCGCCAGCAGCTTGGCCGTAACAGGGTCCGAGCAGTACTTC. Variable domain in full (rest from reference TRBV5-1 and TRBJ2-7): KAGVTQTPRYLIKTRGQQVTLSCSPISGHRSVSWYQQTPGQGLQFLFEYFSETQRNKGNFPGRFSGRQFSNSRSEMNVSTLELGDSALYLCASSLAVTGSEQYFGPGTRLTVT.

This clonotype was seen ten or more times. The chain joins TRBV5-1 to TRBJ2-1; D not certain. V was clipped by 0 bases and J by 2 bases, with 9 bases between them. This CDR3 is built from 15 residues. Germline CDR1 is SGHRS and CDR2 is YFSETQ. CDR3 protein: CASSLEPQTYNEQFF. CDR3 DNA: TGCGCCAGCAGCTTGGAACCGCAGACCTACAATGAGCAGTTCTTC.

The chain employs TRBV7-2 and TRBJ1-6; TRBD1 matches at 7 bases. The germline V gene has CDR1 SGHTA and CDR2 FQGNSA. Unmatched junction bases numbered 10, after V lost 4 bases and J lost 10 bases. The CDR3 runs 15 residues. CDR3 sequence reads: CASSSRTGVGSPLHF. Written as DNA, the CDR3 is TGTGCCAGCAGCTCGCGGACAGGAGTGGGGTCACCCCTCCACTTT.

The chain couples TRBV5-5 to TRBJ1-4; 8 bases agree with TRBD1. This CDR3 comprises 15 residues. J lost 4 bases, V lost 5 bases, and 7 bases had no gene match. Germline CDR1 SGHKS, CDR2 YYEKEE (reference sequence). The CDR3 loop reads CASSSTGGHNEKLFF. CDR3 DNA: TGTGCCAGCAGTTCCACAGGGGGGCATAATGAAAAACTGTTTTTT.

This clonotype was counted a few times. The genes are TRBV11-2 and TRBJ2-1; 8 bases agree with TRBD2. The CDR3 contains 16 residues. Germline V gives CDR1 SGHAT, CDR2 FQNNGV. J gave up 0 bases and V 5 bases, and 6 bases lay outside the gene matches. In DNA, the CDR3 is TGTGCCAGCAGCCCCACAAGCGGGGGCTCCTACAATGAGCAGTTCTTC. Its translation is CASSPTSGGSYNEQFF.